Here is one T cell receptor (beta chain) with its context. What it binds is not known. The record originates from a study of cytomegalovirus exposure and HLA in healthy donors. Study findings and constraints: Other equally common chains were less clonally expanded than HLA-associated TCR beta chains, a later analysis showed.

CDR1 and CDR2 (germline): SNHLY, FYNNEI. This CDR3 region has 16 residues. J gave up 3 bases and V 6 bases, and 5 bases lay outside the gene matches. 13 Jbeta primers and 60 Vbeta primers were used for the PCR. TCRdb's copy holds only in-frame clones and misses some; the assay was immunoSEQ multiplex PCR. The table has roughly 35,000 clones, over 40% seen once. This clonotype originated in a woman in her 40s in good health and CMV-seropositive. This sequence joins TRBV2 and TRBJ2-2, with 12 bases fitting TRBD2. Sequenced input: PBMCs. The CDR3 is CASRETSGGYTGELFF. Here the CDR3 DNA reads TGTGCCAGCAGGGAAACTAGCGGGGGGTACACCGGGGAGCTGTTTTTT.